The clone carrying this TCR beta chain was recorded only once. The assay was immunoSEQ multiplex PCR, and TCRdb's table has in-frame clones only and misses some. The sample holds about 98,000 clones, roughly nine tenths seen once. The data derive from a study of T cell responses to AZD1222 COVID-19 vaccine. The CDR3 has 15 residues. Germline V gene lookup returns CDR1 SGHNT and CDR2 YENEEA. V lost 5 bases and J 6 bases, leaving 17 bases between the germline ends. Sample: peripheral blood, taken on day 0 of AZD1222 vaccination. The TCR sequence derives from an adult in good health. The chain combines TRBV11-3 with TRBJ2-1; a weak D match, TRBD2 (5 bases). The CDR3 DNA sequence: TGTGCCAGCAGCCAAGGAGGTGCGGTAAGCAATGAGCAGTTCTTC. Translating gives CASSQGGAVSNEQFF.